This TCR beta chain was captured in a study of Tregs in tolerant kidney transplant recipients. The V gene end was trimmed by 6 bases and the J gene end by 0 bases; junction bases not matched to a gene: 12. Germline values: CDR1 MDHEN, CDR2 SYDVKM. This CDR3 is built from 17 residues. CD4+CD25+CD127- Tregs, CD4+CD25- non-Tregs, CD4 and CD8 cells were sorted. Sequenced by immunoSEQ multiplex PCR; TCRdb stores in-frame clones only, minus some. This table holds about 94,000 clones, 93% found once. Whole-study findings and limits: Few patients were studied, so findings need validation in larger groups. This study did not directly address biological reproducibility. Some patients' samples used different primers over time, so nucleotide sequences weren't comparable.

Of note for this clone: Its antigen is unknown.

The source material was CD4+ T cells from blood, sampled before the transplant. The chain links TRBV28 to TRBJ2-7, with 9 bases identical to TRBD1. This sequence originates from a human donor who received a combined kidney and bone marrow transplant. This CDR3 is CASSSPGTGGSSYEQYF. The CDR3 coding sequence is TGTGCCAGCAGCTCGCCGGGAACAGGGGGCTCCTCCTACGAGCAGTACTTC.